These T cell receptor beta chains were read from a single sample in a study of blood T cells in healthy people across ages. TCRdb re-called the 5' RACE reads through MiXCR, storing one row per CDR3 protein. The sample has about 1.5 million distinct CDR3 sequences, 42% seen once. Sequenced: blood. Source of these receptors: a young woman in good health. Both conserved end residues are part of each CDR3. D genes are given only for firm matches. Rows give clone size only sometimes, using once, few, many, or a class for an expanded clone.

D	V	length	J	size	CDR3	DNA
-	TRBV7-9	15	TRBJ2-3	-	CASSLADLRTDTQYF	TGTGCCAGCAGCTTAGCGGACCTCCGCACAGATACGCAGTATTTT
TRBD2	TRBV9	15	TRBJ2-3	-	CASSARLAGVDTQYF	TGTGCCAGCAGCGCAAGACTAGCGGGAGTCGATACGCAGTATTTT
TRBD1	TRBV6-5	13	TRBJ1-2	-	CASRQTGVYGYTF	TGTGCCAGCAGACAAACAGGGGTCTATGGCTACACCTTC
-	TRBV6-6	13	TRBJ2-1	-	CASSYASGNEQFF	TGTGCCAGCAGTTACGCCTCTGGAAATGAGCAGTTCTTC
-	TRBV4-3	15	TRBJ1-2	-	CASSQDQTGLGGYTF	TGCGCCAGCAGCCAGGACCAAACAGGGTTGGGTGGCTACACCTTC
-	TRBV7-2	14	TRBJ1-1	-	CASSPPPMNTEAFF	TGTGCCAGCAGCCCCCCTCCCATGAACACTGAAGCTTTCTTT
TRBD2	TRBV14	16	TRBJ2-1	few	CASSQELAGAWDEQFF	TGTGCCAGCAGCCAAGAACTAGCGGGAGCTTGGGATGAGCAGTTCTTC
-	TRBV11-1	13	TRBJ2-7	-	CASSVARPYEQYF	TGTGCCAGCAGCGTAGCTAGACCCTACGAGCAGTACTTC
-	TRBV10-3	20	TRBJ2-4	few	CAISESWQGLDTNPKNIQYF	TGTGCCATCAGTGAGTCTTGGCAGGGACTGGACACGAATCCCAAAAACATTCAGTACTTC
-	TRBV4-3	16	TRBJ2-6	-	CASSQDQGAGANVLTF	TGCGCCAGCAGCCAAGATCAAGGGGCTGGGGCCAACGTCCTGACTTTC
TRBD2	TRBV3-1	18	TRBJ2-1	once	CASSQDTSGAQWSNEQFF	TGTGCCAGCAGCCAAGATACTAGCGGGGCACAATGGAGCAATGAGCAGTTCTTC
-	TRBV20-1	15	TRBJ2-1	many	CSGGGRGIPYNEQFF	TGCAGCGGTGGGGGACGGGGGATCCCCTACAATGAGCAGTTCTTC
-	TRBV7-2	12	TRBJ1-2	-	CASSLDGRGYTF	TGTGCCAGCAGCTTAGATGGTCGGGGCTACACCTTC
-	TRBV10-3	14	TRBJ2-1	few	CAISESTGIGEQFF	TGTGCCATCAGTGAGTCAACAGGGATCGGTGAGCAGTTCTTC
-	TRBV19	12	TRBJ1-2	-	CASRQGAYGYTF	TGTGCCAGTAGGCAAGGGGCCTATGGCTACACCTTC
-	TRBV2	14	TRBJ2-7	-	CASSRDTLFYEQYF	TGTGCCAGCAGCCGAGACACGCTCTTCTACGAGCAGTACTTC
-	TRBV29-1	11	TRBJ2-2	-	CSVGTGRELFF	TGCAGCGTTGGAACTGGGAGGGAGCTGTTTTTT
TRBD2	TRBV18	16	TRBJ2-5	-	CASSPPERGDYNEQYF	TGTGCCAGCTCACCACCGGAACGGGGGGATTATAATGAGCAGTACTTC
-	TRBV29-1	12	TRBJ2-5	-	CSVEDLGREQYF	TGCAGCGTTGAAGATCTAGGTAGGGAGCAGTACTTC
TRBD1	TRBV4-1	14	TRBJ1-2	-	CASSQVGTVLSYTF	TGCGCCAGCAGCCAAGTGGGGACAGTCCTTAGCTACACCTTC
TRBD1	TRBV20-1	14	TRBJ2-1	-	CSATGQVSYNEQFF	TGCAGTGCTACGGGACAGGTCTCCTACAATGAGCAGTTCTTC
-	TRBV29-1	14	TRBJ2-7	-	CSASRGGPSYEQYF	TGCAGCGCTAGTAGGGGCGGACCTTCCTACGAGCAGTACTTC
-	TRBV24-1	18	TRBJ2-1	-	CATSEFLGVGSSYNEQFF	TGTGCCACCAGTGAATTTTTAGGTGTTGGGAGCTCCTACAATGAGCAGTTCTTC
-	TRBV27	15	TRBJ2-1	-	CASTPVGAAYNEQFF	TGTGCCAGCACCCCGGTGGGGGCCGCCTACAATGAGCAGTTCTTC
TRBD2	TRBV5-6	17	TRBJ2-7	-	CASSGRASGILYNEQYF	TGTGCCAGCAGCGGCCGGGCTAGCGGGATCCTCTACAATGAGCAGTACTTC
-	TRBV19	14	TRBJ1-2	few	CASSNQLAAGGYTF	TGTGCCAGTAGTAATCAGCTGGCGGCTGGAGGCTACACCTTC
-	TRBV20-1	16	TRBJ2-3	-	CSARDRLAYCADTQYF	TGCAGTGCTAGAGATCGGTTAGCCTATTGCGCAGATACGCAGTATTTT
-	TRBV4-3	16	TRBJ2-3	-	CARSLKTAPLRDTQYF	TGCGCCCGCAGCCTTAAGACGGCTCCGCTAAGGGATACGCAGTATTTT
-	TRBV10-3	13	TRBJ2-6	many	CAISSPGANVLTF	TGTGCCATCTCTAGTCCCGGGGCCAACGTCCTGACTTTC
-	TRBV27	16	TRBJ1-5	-	CASGRQPGGSNQPQHF	TGTGCCAGCGGCAGACAGCCGGGGGGTAGCAATCAGCCCCAGCATTTT